One sample yielded the 16 T cell receptor beta chains listed below, sequenced in a study of CD8 T cells in ankylosing spondylitis. A single record per CDR3 protein comes from TCRdb applying MiXCR to the 5' RACE reads. Of 130,000 or so distinct CDR3 sequences listed, 7% are singletons. Sequencing input: blood, either unsorted or a sorted T cell fraction (not recorded which). These receptors were obtained from a male donor with ankylosing spondylitis or in good health (not recorded which).

This clonotype was picked up a small number of times. The chain combines TRBV5-1 with TRBJ2-1, with TRBD2 identical over 9 bases. The germline gives CDR1 SGHRS, CDR2 YFSETQ. Trimming cost V 4 bases and J 4 bases; bases outside gene matches: 9. This CDR3 spans 16 amino acids. The CDR3 here is CASSLLPSGVYNEQFF. The CDR3 bases are TGCGCCAGCAGCCTACTTCCTAGCGGGGTTTACAATGAGCAGTTCTTC.

This clonotype was seen ten or more times. The chain uses TRBV5-1 and TRBJ1-6, with D uncertain. The germline gives CDR1 SGHRS, CDR2 YFSETQ. The CDR3 is 14 amino acids. V dropped 2 bases and J dropped 7 bases, with 10 bases sitting between them. The DNA of the CDR3 is TGCGCCAGCAGCTTCGAGACCGAGAATTCACCCCTCCACTTT. Translated: CASSFETENSPLHF. The full variable domain, in which reference TRBV5-1 and TRBJ1-6 provide the parts outside the CDR3, is KAGVTQTPRYLIKTRGQQVTLSCSPISGHRSVSWYQQTPGQGLQFLFEYFSETQRNKGNFPGRFSGRQFSNSRSEMNVSTLELGDSALYLCASSFETENSPLHFGNGTRLTVT.

This clonotype was found a few times. This chain connects TRBV5-1 to TRBJ2-7, with D unclear. Trimming left V 1 base short and J 0 bases short, with 26 bases between. Germline V lookup: CDR1 SGHRS, CDR2 YFSETQ. The CDR3 loop spans 20 amino acids. CDR3 sequence reads: CASSLTGAIPTKLLSYEQYF. The CDR3, as DNA: TGCGCCAGCAGCTTGACGGGCGCGATCCCAACAAAGTTGCTCTCCTACGAGCAGTACTTC.

This clonotype was recorded many times. The chain couples TRBV5-1 to TRBJ1-2, with TRBD1 as a possible D gene (6 bases). Trimming stripped 4 bases from V and 8 bases from J, with 18 bases between. The CDR3 spans 14 residues. CDR1 and CDR2 from the germline V gene are SGHRS and YFSETQ. As DNA, the CDR3 is TGCGCCAGCAGCCTAAATACGGGGGGCAAAGGCTACACCTTC. Its protein product is CASSLNTGGKGYTF.

This clonotype was seen ten or more times. This chain links TRBV20-1 with TRBJ2-7; possibly TRBD1 for D (6 bases). Germline V CDR1 and CDR2: DFQATT, SNEGSKA (reference sequence). The CDR3 is 12 amino acids. V shed 6 bases and J shed 2 bases, with 11 bases lying between them. The CDR3 DNA is TGCAGTGCCCCGGACAGAACCTACGAGCAGTACTTC. Protein product: CSAPDRTYEQYF.

This clonotype was detected many times. The J gene is TRBJ1-3, the V gene TRBV7-2; D uncertain. The CDR3 totals 17 residues. V shed 1 base and J shed 0 bases, with 13 bases lying between them. The germline V gene has CDR1 SGHTA and CDR2 FQGNSA. In DNA, the CDR3 is TGTGCCAGCAGCTTAGGAGGCGGAGGCGGCTCTGGAAACACCATATATTTT. This translates into CASSLGGGGGSGNTIYF.

This clonotype occurred many times. The chain has TRBV4-1 and TRBJ2-7; perhaps TRBD1 as D (6 bases). The germline V gene has CDR1 MGHRA and CDR2 YSYEKL. This CDR3 has 15 residues. The germline V and J ends were trimmed by 0 bases and 5 bases, with 14 bases remaining between them. The CDR3 DNA reads as TGCGCCAGCAGCCAAGATGAAGGCAGGGGCCACGAGCAGTACTTC. It is translated as CASSQDEGRGHEQYF.

The rearrangement links TRBV2 to TRBJ1-5; D gene ambiguous. Germline V gene data show CDR1 as SNHLY and CDR2 as FYNNEI. The CDR3 spans 14 residues. The V end lost 1 base, the J end lost 4 bases, and 8 bases lay between the germline ends. This chain's CDR3 is CASSEGSPNQPQHF. The CDR3 DNA reads as TGTGCCAGCAGTGAAGGCAGTCCTAATCAGCCCCAGCATTTT.

Many counts were recorded for this clonotype. V and J are TRBV29-1 and TRBJ1-2, with D uncertain. CDR1 and CDR2 (germline): SQVTM, ANQGSEA. Trimming stripped 3 bases from V and 8 bases from J, with 4 bases between. This CDR3 has 9 amino acids. The CDR3 nucleotides read TGCAGCGTTGATGGAGGCTACACCTTC. Its protein is CSVDGGYTF.

Turning to this clonotype: This sequence may be a read error, since a much larger clone differs from it by one base. The rearrangement uses TRBV5-1 and TRBJ1-5; no clear D gene. The CDR3 has 15 residues. Germline CDR1 and CDR2: SGHRS and YFSETQ. For the CDR3, the DNA is TGCGCCAGCAGCTTGGGGACGGCTAGCAATCGGCCCCAGCATTTT. It yields the protein CASSLGTASNRPQHF.

This clonotype occurred many times. The chain has TRBV5-1 and TRBJ2-1; 7 positions match TRBD2. V shed 4 bases and J 1 base; nucleotides not matched to a gene: 5. The CDR3 is 15 amino acids. The germline CDR1 and CDR2 sequences are SGHRS and YFSETQ. CDR3 protein: CASSLLAASYNEQFF. DNA of the CDR3: TGCGCCAGCAGCCTCCTAGCGGCTTCCTACAATGAGCAGTTCTTC. Full variable domain (rest looked up from reference TRBV5-1 and TRBJ2-1): KAGVTQTPRYLIKTRGQQVTLSCSPISGHRSVSWYQQTPGQGLQFLFEYFSETQRNKGNFPGRFSGRQFSNSRSEMNVSTLELGDSALYLCASSLLAASYNEQFFGPGTRLTVL.

This clonotype was counted at least ten times. The chain links TRBV29-1 to TRBJ2-5; maybe TRBD2 (5 bases). V gave up 1 base and J gave up 4 bases, with 10 bases separating them. The CDR3 sequence is 13 residues long. Germline values: CDR1 SQVTM, CDR2 ANQGSEA. For the CDR3, the DNA is TGCAGCGTTGAAGGGGCAGAGGGAGAGACCCAGTACTTC. Its protein product is CSVEGAEGETQYF.

This clonotype was seen many times. V and J are TRBV7-2 and TRBJ2-2, with 9 bases aligning to TRBD1. CDR3 length: 16 amino acids. The V gene end was trimmed by 5 bases and the J gene end by 0 bases; junction bases not matched to a gene: 4. Germline loops: CDR1 SGHTA, CDR2 FQGNSA. This CDR3 reads CASSIRQGANTGELFF. CDR3 nucleotides: TGTGCCAGCAGCATAAGACAGGGGGCGAACACCGGGGAGCTGTTTTTT.

This clonotype was observed many times. V and J are TRBV10-3 and TRBJ2-2, with D perhaps TRBD2 (5 bases). The germline V and J ends were trimmed by 4 bases and 5 bases, with 11 bases remaining between them. Per germline, CDR1 ENHRY and CDR2 SYGVKD. The CDR3 spans 14 residues. The CDR3 reads CAISGGKETGELFF. In DNA form, the CDR3 reads TGTGCCATCAGTGGAGGGAAGGAAACCGGGGAGCTGTTTTTT.

This clonotype turned up a few times. The rearrangement links TRBV30 to TRBJ1-2, with D possibly matching TRBD1 (5 bases). The CDR3 runs to 15 residues. With 3 bases removed from V and 4 bases from J, the gap between germline ends came to 18 bases. In germline, CDR1 is GTSNPN, CDR2 SVGIG (reference sequence). As DNA, the CDR3 is TGTGCCTGGAGCGTTATCGACAGTGGCGCCTATGGCTACACCTTC. Encoded protein: CAWSVIDSGAYGYTF. The full variable domain, rest sourced from reference TRBV30 and TRBJ1-2, is SQTIHQWPATLVQPVGSPLSLECTVEGTSNPNLYWYRQAAGRGLQLLFYSVGIGQISSEVPQNLSASRPQDRQFILSSKKLLLSDSGFYLCAWSVIDSGAYGYTFGSGTRLTVV.

This clonotype was seen many times. The chain joins TRBV27 to TRBJ1-2; D gene unclear. The CDR3 is made up of 13 amino acids. Trimming removed 0 bases from V and 8 bases from J, with 10 bases in between. Germline lookup yields CDR1 MNHEY and CDR2 SMNVEV (reference sequence). This CDR3 is CASSLSTLHGYTF. The CDR3 DNA reads as TGTGCCAGCAGTTTATCCACTTTGCACGGCTACACCTTC.